These T cell receptor beta chains were read from a single sample in a study of T-cell memory formation after mild COVID-19. One entry per CDR3 protein, called by TCRdb with MiXCR from the 5' RACE reads. Among 25,000 to 35,000 distinct CDR3 sequences, around 20% were seen once, and the ten largest hold approximately 1.4%. The sample comprised PBMCs or a T cell subset sorted from them (not recorded which). The receptors derive from an adult who had mild COVID-19 (a few samples of this study predate the infection). Cell type and time point are not known. Both conserved end residues are part of each CDR3. The order of the fields is D gene, J gene, V gene, clone size, CDR3 protein, CDR3 DNA. The D gene is left open where the match is weak. Size is stated for part of the rows, as once, few or many counts, or as a class when the clone is expanded.

>NA|TRBJ1-3|TRBV7-8|many
CASSLAGGTGNTIYF
TGTGCCAGCAGCTTAGCAGGGGGAACTGGAAACACCATATATTTT
>TRBD1|TRBJ1-5|TRBV3-1|NA
CASSPGDRGHDQPQHF
TGTGCCAGCAGTCCGGGGGACAGGGGGCACGATCAGCCCCAGCATTTT
>NA|TRBJ2-3|TRBV7-2|NA
CASSALGSTDTQYF
TGTGCCAGCAGCGCCCTGGGTAGCACAGATACGCAGTATTTT
>TRBD1|TRBJ1-6|TRBV7-9|many
CASSLGQGFRTLHF
TGTGCCAGCAGCTTAGGACAGGGCTTCAGGACCCTCCACTTT
>NA|TRBJ1-4|TRBV4-1|NA
CASSNRPEKLFF
TGCGCCAGCAGTAATCGACCTGAAAAACTGTTTTTT
>NA|TRBJ2-3|TRBV18|few
CASSPPITDTQYF
TGTGCCAGCTCACCACCCATAACAGATACGCAGTATTTT
>NA|TRBJ1-3|TRBV5-1|many
CASTDDGGGNTIYF
TGCGCCAGCACCGATGATGGGGGCGGAAACACCATATATTTT
>NA|TRBJ1-5|TRBV19|few
CASSIVDRQPQHF
TGTGCCAGTAGTATAGTTGACAGGCAGCCCCAGCATTTT
>NA|TRBJ2-3|TRBV4-3|many
CASSQDPEGTDTQYF
TGCGCCAGCAGCCAAGATCCTGAGGGCACAGATACGCAGTATTTT
>NA|TRBJ1-1|TRBV7-9|few
CASSPSPMNTEAFF
TGTGCCAGCAGCCCCAGCCCCATGAACACTGAAGCTTTCTTT
>NA|TRBJ2-7|TRBV3-1|many
CASSQVGGTEQYF
TGTGCCAGCAGCCAAGTAGGAGGGACCGAGCAGTACTTC
>NA|TRBJ1-1|TRBV12-3/TRBV12-4|many
CASSLSSGRGTEAFF
TGTGCCAGCAGTTTATCTTCAGGGAGGGGCACTGAAGCTTTCTTT
>NA|TRBJ2-7|TRBV7-6|many
CASSSGGQTHYF
TGTGCCAGCAGCTCGGGTGGACAGACCCACTACTTC
>NA|TRBJ1-5|TRBV24-1|NA
CATSDLGVNQPQHF
TGTGCCACCAGTGATTTGGGCGTCAATCAGCCCCAGCATTTT
>TRBD1|TRBJ2-2|TRBV5-1|NA
CATWTGTGELFF
TGCGCCACGTGGACAGGGACCGGGGAGCTGTTTTTT
>TRBD1|TRBJ1-2|TRBV6-5|many
CASSYSQGTTGYTF
TGTGCCAGCAGTTACTCACAGGGGACAACTGGCTACACCTTC
>TRBD1|TRBJ2-7|TRBV10-3|NA
CAIRERPGQGSYEQYF
TGTGCCATCAGAGAGCGTCCGGGACAGGGGTCCTACGAGCAGTACTTC
>NA|TRBJ2-7|TRBV15|many
CATSRDMGIPGLKPPKAYEQYF
TGTGCCACCAGCAGAGATATGGGAATACCGGGTCTAAAACCTCCCAAGGCCTACGAGCAGTACTTC
>NA|TRBJ2-2|TRBV7-2|many
CASSSYKNTGELFF
TGTGCCAGCAGCTCTTACAAGAACACCGGGGAGCTGTTTTTT
>NA|TRBJ1-6|TRBV4-3|many
CASSQDSRTPLHF
TGCGCCAGCAGCCAAGATAGTCGGACACCCCTCCACTTT
>NA|TRBJ1-6|TRBV12-2|once
CASRLAQQERIDSPLHF
TGTGCAAGTCGCTTAGCGCAGCAGGAACGGATTGATTCACCCCTCCACTTT
>TRBD2|TRBJ2-3|TRBV20-1|many
CSAPTKLAGRGDTQYF
TGCAGTGCTCCTACGAAGCTAGCGGGAAGAGGAGATACGCAGTATTTT
>NA|TRBJ2-2|TRBV7-8|medium-sized
CASSFFWNREDGTGELFF
TGTGCCAGCAGCTTTTTTTGGAACAGGGAGGACGGCACCGGGGAGCTGTTTTTT
>NA|TRBJ2-6|TRBV5-6|NA
CASSSVGYSGANVLTF
TGTGCCAGCAGCTCGGTGGGCTACTCTGGGGCCAACGTCCTGACTTTC
>TRBD1|TRBJ2-7|TRBV7-6|NA
CASSSGIGQGFDEQYF
TGTGCCAGCAGCTCTGGTATAGGACAGGGATTCGACGAGCAGTACTTC
>NA|TRBJ1-2|TRBV19|many
CATRQNYNYGYTF
TGTGCCACCCGACAGAATTACAACTATGGCTACACCTTC
>TRBD2|TRBJ2-4|TRBV4-2|NA
CASSLLAGGVDDIQYF
TGTGCCAGCAGCCTACTGGCGGGAGGGGTGGACGACATTCAGTACTTC
>NA|TRBJ1-1|TRBV7-9|many
CASSYPQAPRGTEAFF
TGTGCCAGCAGCTACCCTCAGGCCCCACGGGGCACTGAAGCTTTCTTT
>NA|TRBJ2-3|TRBV27|NA
CASSLTWWERPDTQYF
TGTGCCAGCAGTTTGACGTGGTGGGAGAGGCCGGATACGCAGTATTTT
>NA|TRBJ2-7|TRBV19|many
CASSPQGGYEQYF
TGTGCCAGTAGTCCCCAAGGGGGCTACGAGCAGTACTTC
>NA|TRBJ2-5|TRBV6-5|many
CASSQGETQYF
TGTGCCAGCAGCCAGGGGGAGACCCAGTACTTC
>TRBD1|TRBJ1-2|TRBV12-3/TRBV12-4|many
CASSRGQGGYGYTF
TGTGCCAGCAGTCGAGGACAGGGAGGCTATGGCTACACCTTC
>NA|TRBJ2-7|TRBV24-1|NA
CATSDLHEQYF
TGTGCCACCAGTGATTTACACGAGCAGTACTTC
>NA|TRBJ2-2|TRBV6-6|many
CASLLWGARGTGELFF
TGTGCCAGCCTACTATGGGGGGCGCGAGGCACCGGGGAGCTGTTTTTT
>TRBD2|TRBJ2-5|TRBV20-1|many
CSARGLAGGPVTQYF
TGCAGTGCTAGAGGCCTAGCGGGAGGGCCCGTCACCCAGTACTTC
>NA|TRBJ2-3|TRBV25-1|many
CASSEYGTDTQYF
TGTGCCAGCAGTGAATACGGCACAGATACGCAGTATTTT
>TRBD2|TRBJ2-5|TRBV3-1|few
CASSQGRVASGSKETQYF
TGTGCCAGCAGCCAAGGGAGGGTCGCTAGCGGGAGTAAAGAGACCCAGTACTTC
>NA|TRBJ1-2|TRBV7-2|many
CASILKGVRRGYTF
TGTGCCAGCATCCTAAAGGGGGTGCGTCGTGGCTACACCTTC
>NA|TRBJ1-5|TRBV10-3|many
CAISDSPDYSNQPQHF
TGTGCCATCAGTGATAGCCCGGATTATAGCAATCAGCCCCAGCATTTT
>NA|TRBJ2-3|TRBV7-3|many
CASSQDSSTDTQYF
TGTGCCAGCAGCCAGGACAGTAGCACAGATACGCAGTATTTT
>TRBD2|TRBJ2-5|TRBV7-2|many
CASSLDPGLAGGPETQYF
TGTGCCAGCAGCTTAGATCCCGGACTAGCGGGAGGGCCGGAGACCCAGTACTTC
>TRBD2|TRBJ2-1|TRBV7-2|many
CASSSTGTRHNEQFF
TGTGCCAGCAGCTCCACCGGGACTAGACACAATGAGCAGTTCTTC
>NA|TRBJ2-1|TRBV12-3/TRBV12-4|NA
CASSLQGVNEQFF
TGTGCCAGCAGTCTCCAGGGTGTTAATGAGCAGTTCTTC
>TRBD1|TRBJ2-7|TRBV2|NA
CASSVGPGQTYEQYF
TGTGCCAGCAGTGTAGGTCCGGGACAGACCTACGAGCAGTACTTC
>TRBD1|TRBJ2-7|TRBV9|once
CASSGSGGQWSYEQYF
TGTGCCAGCAGCGGTAGTGGGGGACAGTGGTCCTACGAGCAGTACTTC
>NA|TRBJ2-1|TRBV7-3|NA
CASSPGSGYNEQFF
TGTGCCAGCAGTCCCGGGTCAGGCTACAATGAGCAGTTCTTC
>NA|TRBJ2-7|TRBV5-6|NA
CASSRDSPGGEQYF
TGTGCCAGCAGCCGGGACAGCCCCGGGGGCGAGCAGTACTTC
>NA|TRBJ1-5|TRBV7-9|medium-sized
CASSLGGIRAEPQHF
TGTGCCAGCAGCTTAGGAGGGATTCGAGCGGAGCCCCAGCATTTT
>TRBD1|TRBJ1-6|TRBV11-3|many
CASSLDGTGRSPLHF
TGTGCCAGCAGCTTAGATGGGACAGGCAGATCACCCCTCCACTTT
>NA|TRBJ2-4|TRBV13|NA
CASSAGDLGGNIQYF
TGTGCCAGCAGCGCTGGGGACCTGGGGGGAAACATTCAGTACTTC
>NA|TRBJ2-1|TRBV12-3/TRBV12-4|many
CASSRTEGYNEQFF
TGTGCCAGCAGTCGTACGGAAGGGTACAATGAGCAGTTCTTC
>NA|TRBJ2-7|TRBV27|NA
CASSLEWEQYF
TGTGCCAGCAGTTTAGAGTGGGAGCAGTACTTC
>TRBD2|TRBJ2-7|TRBV20-1|many
CSARDLGGRAYEQYF
TGCAGTGCTAGAGATCTCGGCGGGAGGGCCTACGAGCAGTACTTC
>NA|TRBJ2-1|TRBV5-4|many
CASSLSSYSEQFF
TGTGCCAGCAGCTTGTCTAGTTATAGTGAGCAGTTCTTC